Listed below are T cell receptor beta chains from one sample, sequenced in a study of OX40 agonist ivuxolimab in advanced cancers. TCRdb keeps only in-frame clones here, not all; method: immunoSEQ multiplex PCR. This table has 55,000 to 75,000 clones, approximately 82% appearing once. This sample comprised CD4+ or CD8+ T cells sorted from blood, obtained in a trial of the OX40 agonist ivuxolimab. The source of these receptors is an adult with an advanced solid tumor such as melanoma, head and neck, liver or kidney cancer. CDR3s include the opening cysteine and the closing phenylalanine or tryptophan. A D gene is named only where the DNA matches it firmly. Rows give clone size only sometimes, using once, few, many, or a class for an expanded clone.

d_call j_call clone_size v_call cdr3_nt cdr3_aa
- TRBJ2-7 - TRBV7-2 TGTGCCAGCAGCTTAACAGGTACGGGCTCCTACGAGCAGTACTTC CASSLTGTGSYEQYF
TRBD2 TRBJ2-2 - TRBV7-2 TGTGCCAGCAGACCTCAATTGGCGGGAGCAGTCGGGGAGCTGTTTTTT CASRPQLAGAVGELFF
- TRBJ1-4 - TRBV5-8 TGTGCCAGCAGCCGGTCGCAGGTTGGAAAACTGTTTTTT CASSRSQVGKLFF
- TRBJ2-5 - TRBV5-6 TGTGCCAGCAGCCAGGGGATTCAAGAGACCCAGTACTTC CASSQGIQETQYF
TRBD2 TRBJ2-3 - TRBV4-1 TGCGCCAGCAGCCAAGATCGGGCTAGCGGTTCGCTTAGCACAGATACGCAGTATTTT CASSQDRASGSLSTDTQYF
- TRBJ2-1 - TRBV18 TGTGCCAGCTCCCCTCCAGCGCCGACCAATGAGCAGTTCTTC CASSPPAPTNEQFF
TRBD1 TRBJ1-2 - TRBV28 TGTGCCAGCAGGAACAGGGGTAGTAACTATGGCTACACCTTC CASRNRGSNYGYTF
- TRBJ1-2 - TRBV6-5 TGTGCCAGCAGTTACAATGTGGGGGCCTTTAACTATGGCTACACCTTC CASSYNVGAFNYGYTF
TRBD2 TRBJ2-7 - TRBV13 TGTGCCAGCAGCTTTATGGCAATAGCGGGAGCTCAGACCTACGAGCAGTACTTC CASSFMAIAGAQTYEQYF
- TRBJ1-5 - TRBV14 TGTGCCAGCAGCCAATGGCGATGGGACCCCCATATGTGCAATCAGCCCCAGCATTTT CASSQWRWDPHMCNQPQHF
TRBD2 TRBJ2-1 - TRBV18 TGTGCCAGCTCACCTCCTAGCGGGGTATACAATGAGCAGTTCTTC CASSPPSGVYNEQFF
- TRBJ2-5 medium-sized TRBV14 TGTGCCAGCAGCGTCCCAGGGGCAAGGGAGACCCAGTACTTC CASSVPGARETQYF
TRBD2 TRBJ2-7 - TRBV6-5 TGTGCCAGCAGAACTAGCGGGAGTTCCTACGAGCAGTACTTC CASRTSGSSYEQYF
TRBD1 TRBJ1-4 few TRBV10-1 TGCGCCAGCAGTGAGGAGGGACAGGGGGGTGAAAAACTGTTTTTT CASSEEGQGGEKLFF
- TRBJ1-6 few TRBV18 TGTGCCAGCTCACCTGTCGTTGGCAGGAGCTCCTATAATTCACCCCTCCACTTT CASSPVVGRSSYNSPLHF
- TRBJ1-6 - TRBV6-5 TGTGCCAGCAGTTACTCGAGCCTCTCCTATAATTCACCCCTCCACTTT CASSYSSLSYNSPLHF
TRBD2 TRBJ2-3 once TRBV27 TGTGCCAGCAGTAGCTCGGGACTAGCCGCTGATACGCAGTATTTT CASSSSGLAADTQYF
- TRBJ2-7 - TRBV7-7 TGTGCTAGCAGCTTAGCGGACTCCGGGGAGCAGTACTTC CASSLADSGEQYF
- TRBJ2-3 - TRBV15 TGTGCCACCAGCAGAAATAAAGATACGCAGTATTTT CATSRNKDTQYF
TRBD1 TRBJ2-2 - TRBV6-5 TGTGCCAGCAGGACCCCGGGACAGGGGGCCGGGGAGCTGTTTTTT CASRTPGQGAGELFF
- TRBJ1-6 few TRBV4-1 TGCGCCAGCAGCCAAGAGAGGACAGATAATTCACCCCTCCACTTT CASSQERTDNSPLHF
- TRBJ1-2 - TRBV5-1 TGCGCCAGCAGGTCCGATAACTATGGCTACACCTTC CASRSDNYGYTF
- TRBJ1-5 - TRBV19 TGTGCCAGTAGTATTATGAGGGGCAATCAGCCCCAGCATTTT CASSIMRGNQPQHF
- TRBJ1-6 - TRBV6-1 TGTGCCAGCAGTGACCCCTTAAATTCACCCCTCCACTTT CASSDPLNSPLHF
TRBD2 TRBJ2-7 - TRBV6-1 TGTGCCAGCAGTGAGAGACTAGCGGAGTCCTACGAGCAGTACTTC CASSERLAESYEQYF